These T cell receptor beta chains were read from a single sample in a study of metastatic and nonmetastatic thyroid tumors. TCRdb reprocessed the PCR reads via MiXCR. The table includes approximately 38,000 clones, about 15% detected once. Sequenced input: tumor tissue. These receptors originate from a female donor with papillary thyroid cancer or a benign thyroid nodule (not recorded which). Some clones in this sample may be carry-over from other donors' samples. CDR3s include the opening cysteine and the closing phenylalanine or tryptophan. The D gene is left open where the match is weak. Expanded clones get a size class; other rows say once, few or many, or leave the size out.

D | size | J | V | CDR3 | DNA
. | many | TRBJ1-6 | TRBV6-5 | CASSYSGSSYNSPLHF | TGTGCCAGCAGTTACTCGGGTAGCTCCTATAATTCACCCCTCCACTTT
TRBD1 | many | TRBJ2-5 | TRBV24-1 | CATSDFDRGQETQYF | TGTGCCACCAGTGATTTCGACAGGGGCCAAGAGACCCAGTACTTC
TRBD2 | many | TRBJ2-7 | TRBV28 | CASSILAGASYEQYF | TGTGCCAGCAGCATTTTAGCGGGAGCTTCCTACGAGCAGTACTTC
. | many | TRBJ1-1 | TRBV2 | CASSPGRQAATEAFF | TGTGCCAGCAGTCCCGGGCGGCAGGCGGCCACTGAAGCTTTCTTT
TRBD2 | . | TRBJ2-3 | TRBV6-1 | CASRSGRLPYTQYF | TGTGCCAGCCGTAGCGGGAGGTTGCCATATACGCAGTATTTT
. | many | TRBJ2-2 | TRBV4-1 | CASSQGLLGWNTGELFF | TGCGCCAGCAGCCAAGGACTCCTTGGATGGAACACCGGGGAGCTGTTTTTT
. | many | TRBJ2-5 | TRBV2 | CASLEGAWGLSGETQYF | TGTGCCAGCCTCGAGGGGGCTTGGGGACTAAGTGGAGAGACCCAGTACTTC
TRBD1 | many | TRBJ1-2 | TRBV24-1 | CATSDGQGTYGYTF | TGTGCCACCAGTGACGGACAGGGCACCTATGGCTACACCTTC
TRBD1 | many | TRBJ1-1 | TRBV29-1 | CSVEGGQGGFSTEAFF | TGCAGCGTTGAAGGTGGACAGGGCGGATTTAGCACTGAAGCTTTCTTT
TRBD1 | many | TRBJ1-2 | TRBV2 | CASSRDRDEGYTF | TGTGCCAGCAGCCGGGACAGGGATGAAGGCTACACCTTC
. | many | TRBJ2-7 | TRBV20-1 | CSAGGYEQYF | TGCAGTGCCGGGGGATACGAGCAGTACTTC
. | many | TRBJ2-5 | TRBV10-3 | CAISNSGNRQTQYF | TGTGCCATCTCCAACTCAGGGAATCGGCAGACCCAGTACTTC
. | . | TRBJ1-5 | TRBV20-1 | CSARGQVNQPQHF | TGCAGTGCTAGAGGGCAGGTCAATCAGCCCCAGCATTTT
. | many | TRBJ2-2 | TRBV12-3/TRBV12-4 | CASSLRAVTPNTGELFF | TGTGCCAGCAGTCTCAGAGCGGTAACCCCCAACACCGGGGAGCTGTTTTTT
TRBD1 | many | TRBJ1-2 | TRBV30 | CAWSLGGTTGLGYGYTF | TGTGCCTGGAGCCTAGGTGGCACGACAGGGCTGGGGTATGGCTACACCTTC
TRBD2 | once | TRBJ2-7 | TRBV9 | CASSVPGTSSRVTPDEQYF | TGTGCCAGCAGCGTACCCGGGACTAGCAGTCGTGTAACCCCGGACGAGCAGTACTTC
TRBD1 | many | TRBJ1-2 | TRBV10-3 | CAIESSGGNNYGYTF | TGTGCCATCGAGTCATCAGGGGGCAATAACTATGGCTACACCTTC
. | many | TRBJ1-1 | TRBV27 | CATFFVRGTEAFF | TGTGCCACCTTCTTTGTACGGGGTACTGAAGCTTTCTTT
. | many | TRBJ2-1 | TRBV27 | CASSLYKYNEQFF | TGTGCCAGCAGTTTATACAAGTACAATGAGCAGTTCTTC
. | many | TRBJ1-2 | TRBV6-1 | CASSPGGNYGYTF | TGTGCCAGCAGCCCCGGGGGGAACTATGGCTACACCTTC
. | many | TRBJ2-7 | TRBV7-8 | CASSFHGEQYF | TGTGCCAGCAGCTTCCATGGAGAGCAGTACTTC
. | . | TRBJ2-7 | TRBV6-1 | CASSLSSGTAGRSGQYF | TGTGCCAGCAGTCTCTCCTCCGGGACTGCCGGTAGATCCGGGCAGTACTTC
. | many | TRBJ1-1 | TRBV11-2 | CASSLVPGPTEAFF | TGTGCTAGCAGCTTAGTTCCGGGACCCACTGAAGCTTTCTTT
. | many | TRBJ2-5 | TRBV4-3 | CASSQERSVGGLLYQETQYF | TGCGCCAGCAGCCAAGAAAGGAGCGTCGGAGGACTACTGTACCAAGAGACCCAGTACTTC
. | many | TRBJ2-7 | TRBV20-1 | CSGRGTNYEQYF | TGCAGTGGTAGAGGGACCAACTACGAGCAGTACTTC
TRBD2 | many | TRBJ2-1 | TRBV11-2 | CASSLGLAGAGEQFF | TGTGCCAGCAGCCTGGGACTAGCGGGAGCGGGTGAGCAGTTCTTC
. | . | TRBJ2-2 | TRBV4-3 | CASSQAGGQNTGELFF | TGCGCCAGCAGCCAAGCTGGCGGACAGAACACCGGGGAGCTGTTTTTT
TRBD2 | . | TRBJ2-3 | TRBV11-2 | CASIPRTSGRTDTQYF | TGTGCCAGCATCCCACGGACTAGCGGGAGGACAGATACGCAGTATTTT
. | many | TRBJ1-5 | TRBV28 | CASSPWRTDSNQPQHF | TGTGCCAGCAGTCCGTGGAGGACGGATAGCAATCAGCCCCAGCATTTT
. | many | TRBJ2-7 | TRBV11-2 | CASSLGLNYEQYF | TGTGCCAGCAGCTTAGGACTCAACTACGAGCAGTACTTC
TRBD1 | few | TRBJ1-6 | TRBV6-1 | CASRDRAGDSPLHF | TGTGCCTCTAGAGACAGGGCGGGAGATTCACCCCTCCACTTT
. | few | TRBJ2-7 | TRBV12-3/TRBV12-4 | CASSSGAGTYEQYF | TGTGCCAGCAGTTCCGGGGCCGGGACCTACGAGCAGTACTTC
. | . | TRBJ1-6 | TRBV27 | CASSLDNSYNSPPHF | TGTGCCAGCAGTTTAGACAACTCCTATAATTCACCCCCACACTTT
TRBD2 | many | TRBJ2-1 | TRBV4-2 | CASSIQTSGSSYNEQFF | TGTGCCAGCAGCATCCAGACTAGCGGGAGCTCCTACAATGAGCAGTTCTTC
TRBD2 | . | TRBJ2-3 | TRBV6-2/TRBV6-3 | CASSYSSGRATDTQYF | TGTGCCAGCAGTTACTCTAGCGGGAGGGCCACAGATACGCAGTATTTT
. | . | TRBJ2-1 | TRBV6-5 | CASSYSSSGGANEQFF | TGTGCCAGCAGCTACTCGTCGAGTGGGGGGGCCAATGAGCAGTTCTTC
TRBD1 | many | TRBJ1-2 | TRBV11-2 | CASGRDRGGGYTF | TGTGCCAGCGGCAGGGACAGGGGAGGAGGCTACACCTTC
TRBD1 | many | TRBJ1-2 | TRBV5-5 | CASSWTGFGYTF | TGTGCCAGCAGCTGGACAGGGTTTGGCTACACCTTC
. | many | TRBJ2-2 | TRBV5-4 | CASSLRGSYTGELFF | TGTGCCAGCAGCTTGAGGGGTTCCTACACCGGGGAGCTGTTTTTT
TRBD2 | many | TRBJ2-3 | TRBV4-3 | CASSQVLATDTQYF | TGCGCCAGCAGCCAAGTACTAGCGACAGATACGCAGTATTTT
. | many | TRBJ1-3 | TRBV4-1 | CASSQLKAGNTIYF | TGCGCCAGCAGCCAACTAAAAGCGGGAAACACCATATATTTT
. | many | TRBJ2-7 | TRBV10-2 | CASSDSGSYEQYF | TGCGCCAGCAGTGATAGCGGATCCTACGAGCAGTACTTC
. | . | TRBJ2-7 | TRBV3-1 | CASTHRNRGEQYF | TGTGCCAGCACCCACCGCAATAGGGGCGAGCAGTACTTC
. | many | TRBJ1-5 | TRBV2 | CASRNTGDQPQHF | TGTGCCAGCAGAAACACGGGGGATCAGCCCCAGCATTTT
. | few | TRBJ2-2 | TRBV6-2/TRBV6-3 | CASSYLTIPVATWELFF | TGTGCCAGCAGTTACCTGACTATTCCGGTTGCCACCTGGGAGCTGTTTTTT
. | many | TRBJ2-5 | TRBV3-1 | CASSKYQGSGETQYF | TGTGCCAGCAGCAAATATCAGGGGTCGGGGGAGACCCAGTACTTC
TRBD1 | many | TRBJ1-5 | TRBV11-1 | CASSPGTGSNQPQHF | TGTGCCAGCAGTCCCGGGACAGGCTCCAATCAGCCCCAGCATTTT
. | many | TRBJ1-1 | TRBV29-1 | CSVDPYETGNTEAFF | TGCAGCGTTGACCCCTACGAGACAGGGAACACTGAAGCTTTCTTT
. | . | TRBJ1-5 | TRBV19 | CASSIDTHCTGSGQPQHF | TGTGCCAGTAGTATCGACACCCACTGTACAGGGTCGGGTCAGCCCCAGCATTTT
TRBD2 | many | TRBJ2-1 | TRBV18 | CASSPTLRSGGYNEQFF | TGTGCCAGCTCACCAACCTTGAGAAGCGGGGGATACAATGAGCAGTTCTTC
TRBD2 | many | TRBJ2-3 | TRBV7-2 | CASSLTSGTDTQYF | TGTGCCAGCAGTTTGACTAGCGGAACAGATACGCAGTATTTT
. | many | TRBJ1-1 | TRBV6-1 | CASSTRDSLSDTEAFF | TGTGCCAGCAGTACCCGGGACTCCCTCTCGGACACTGAAGCTTTCTTT
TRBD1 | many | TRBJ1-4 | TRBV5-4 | CASSSDRGYEKLFF | TGTGCCAGCAGTTCTGACAGGGGATACGAAAAACTGTTTTTT
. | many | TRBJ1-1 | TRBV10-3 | CAIRDTGNTEAFF | TGTGCCATCAGGGACACAGGGAACACTGAAGCTTTCTTT